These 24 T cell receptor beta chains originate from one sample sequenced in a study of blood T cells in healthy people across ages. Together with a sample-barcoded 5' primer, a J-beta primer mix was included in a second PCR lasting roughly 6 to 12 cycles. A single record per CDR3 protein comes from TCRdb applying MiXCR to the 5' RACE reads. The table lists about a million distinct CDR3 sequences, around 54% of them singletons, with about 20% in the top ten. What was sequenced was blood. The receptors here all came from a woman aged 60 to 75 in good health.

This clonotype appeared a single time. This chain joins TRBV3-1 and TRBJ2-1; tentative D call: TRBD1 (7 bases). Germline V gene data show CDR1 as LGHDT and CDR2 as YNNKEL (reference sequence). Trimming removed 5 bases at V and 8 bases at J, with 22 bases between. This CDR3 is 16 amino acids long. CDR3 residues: CASSEGGGLPGYEQFF. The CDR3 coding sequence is TGTGCCAGCAGCGAAGGAGGGGGCCTCCCCGGCTATGAGCAGTTCTTC.

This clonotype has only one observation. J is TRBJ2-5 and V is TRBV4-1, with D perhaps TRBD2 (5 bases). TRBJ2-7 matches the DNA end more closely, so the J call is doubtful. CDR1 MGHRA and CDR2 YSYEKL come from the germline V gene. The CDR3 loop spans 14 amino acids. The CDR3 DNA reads TGCGCCAGCAGCCAAGGGGTGAGGGCTCTCGAGCAGTACTTC. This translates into CASSQGVRALEQYF.

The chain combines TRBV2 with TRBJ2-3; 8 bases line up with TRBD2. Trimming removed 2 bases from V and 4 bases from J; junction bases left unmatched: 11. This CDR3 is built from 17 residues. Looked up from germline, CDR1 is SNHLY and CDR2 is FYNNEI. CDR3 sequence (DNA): TGTGCCAGCAGTGAAATTCCAAAGCGGGAGATTGCAGATACGCAGTATTTT. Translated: CASSEIPKREIADTQYF.

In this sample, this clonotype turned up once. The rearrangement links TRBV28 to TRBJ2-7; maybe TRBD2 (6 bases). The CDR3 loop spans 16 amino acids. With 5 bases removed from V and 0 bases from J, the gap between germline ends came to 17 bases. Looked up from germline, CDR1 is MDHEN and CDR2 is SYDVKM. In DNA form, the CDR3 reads TGTGCCAGCAGTATTGGGGCCGGGAGTAACTCCTACGAGCAGTACTTC. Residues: CASSIGAGSNSYEQYF.

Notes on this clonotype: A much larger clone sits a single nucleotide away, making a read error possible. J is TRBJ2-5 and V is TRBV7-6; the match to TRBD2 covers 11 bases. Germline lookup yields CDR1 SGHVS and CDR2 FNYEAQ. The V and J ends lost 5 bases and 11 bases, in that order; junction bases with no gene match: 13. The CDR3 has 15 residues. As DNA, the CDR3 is TGTGCCAGCAGCCCCGGACTAGCGGGCAGGGCAGAGCAGTACTTC. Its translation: CASSPGLAGRAEQYF.

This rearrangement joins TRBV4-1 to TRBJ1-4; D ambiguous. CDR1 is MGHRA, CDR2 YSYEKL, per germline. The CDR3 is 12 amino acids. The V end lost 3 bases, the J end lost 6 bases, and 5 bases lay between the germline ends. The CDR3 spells CASSQSYEKLFF. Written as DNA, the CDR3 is TGCGCCAGCAGCCAGAGTTATGAAAAACTGTTTTTT.

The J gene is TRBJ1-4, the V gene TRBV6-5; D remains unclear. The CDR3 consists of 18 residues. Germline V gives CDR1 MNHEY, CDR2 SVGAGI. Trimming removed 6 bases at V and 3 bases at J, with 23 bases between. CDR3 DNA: TGTGCCAGCAGCCACTCGGGGTGGTCCCGCGGGGCTAATGAAAAACTGTTTTTT. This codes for CASSHSGWSRGANEKLFF.

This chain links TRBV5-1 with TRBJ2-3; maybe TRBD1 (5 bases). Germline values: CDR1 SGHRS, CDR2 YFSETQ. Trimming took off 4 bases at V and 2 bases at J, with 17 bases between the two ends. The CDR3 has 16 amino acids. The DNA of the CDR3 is TGCGCCAGCAGCAAAGATGTTGGGGCAAACACAGATACGCAGTATTTT. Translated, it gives CASSKDVGANTDTQYF.

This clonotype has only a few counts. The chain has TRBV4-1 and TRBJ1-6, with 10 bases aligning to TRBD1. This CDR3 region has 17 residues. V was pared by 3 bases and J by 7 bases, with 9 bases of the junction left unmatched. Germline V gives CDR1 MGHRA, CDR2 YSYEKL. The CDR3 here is CASSQRGQGGLNSPLHF. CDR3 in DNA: TGCGCCAGCAGCCAGAGAGGACAGGGGGGCCTCAATTCACCCCTCCACTTT.

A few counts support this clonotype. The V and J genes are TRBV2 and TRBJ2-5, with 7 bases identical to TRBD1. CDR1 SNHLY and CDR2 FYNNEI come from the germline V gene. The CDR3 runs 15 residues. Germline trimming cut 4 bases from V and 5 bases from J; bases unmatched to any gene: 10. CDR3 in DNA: TGTGCCAGCAGTGTAAGGGGGCTGAGTACGGAGACCCAGTACTTC. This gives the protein CASSVRGLSTETQYF. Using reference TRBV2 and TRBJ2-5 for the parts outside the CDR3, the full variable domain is EPEVTQTPSHQVTQMGQEVILRCVPISNHLYFYWYRQILGQKVEFLVSFYNNEISEKSEIFDDQFSVERPDGSNFTLKIRSTKLEDSAMYFCASSVRGLSTETQYFGPGTRLLVL.

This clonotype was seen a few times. DNA for the CDR3: TGTGCCAGCAGATGGACAGGGGAGGACGAGCAGTACTTC. It encodes CASRWTGEDEQYF. This sequence joins TRBV28 and TRBJ2-7, with TRBD1 matching 9 bases. Trimming at V came to 6 bases and at J to 5 bases, leaving 5 bases not matched to a gene. This CDR3 spans 13 amino acids. The germline CDR1 and CDR2 sequences are MDHEN and SYDVKM.

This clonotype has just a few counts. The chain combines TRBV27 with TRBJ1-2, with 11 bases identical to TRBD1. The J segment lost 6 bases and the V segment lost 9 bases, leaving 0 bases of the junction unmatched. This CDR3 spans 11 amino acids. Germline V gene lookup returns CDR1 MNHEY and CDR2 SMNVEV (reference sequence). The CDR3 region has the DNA TGTGCCAGGGGACAGGGGGATGGCTACACCTTC. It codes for CARGQGDGYTF.

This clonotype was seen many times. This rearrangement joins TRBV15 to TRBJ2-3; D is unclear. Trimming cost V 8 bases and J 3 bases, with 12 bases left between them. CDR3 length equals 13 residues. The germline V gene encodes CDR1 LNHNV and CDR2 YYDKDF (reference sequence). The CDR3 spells CATGKGNTDTQYF. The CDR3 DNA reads TGTGCCACCGGGAAAGGGAATACAGATACGCAGTATTTT.

DNA for the CDR3: TGCAGTGCGTCCCGTGGGGGGCGCGAGACCCAGTACTTC. Translated: CSASRGGRETQYF. The genes are TRBV20-1 and TRBJ2-5; D could derive from TRBD1 or TRBD2 (6 bases each). Germline V gives CDR1 DFQATT, CDR2 SNEGSKA (reference sequence). The V end was cut by 6 bases, the J end by 5 bases, with 16 bases between. This CDR3 spans 13 amino acids.

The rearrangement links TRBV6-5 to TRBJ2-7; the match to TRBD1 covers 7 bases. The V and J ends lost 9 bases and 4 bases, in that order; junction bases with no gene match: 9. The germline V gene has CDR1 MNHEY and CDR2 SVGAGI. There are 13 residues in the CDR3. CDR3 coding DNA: TGTGCCAGTGGTCCGGCAGGGGGATACGAGCAGTACTTC. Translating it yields CASGPAGGYEQYF.

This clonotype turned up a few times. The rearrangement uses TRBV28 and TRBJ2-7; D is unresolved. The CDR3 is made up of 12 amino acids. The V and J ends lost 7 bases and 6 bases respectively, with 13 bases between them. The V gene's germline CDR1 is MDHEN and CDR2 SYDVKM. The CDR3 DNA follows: TGTGCCAGCAAAGTAGGAGACTCCGAGCAGTACTTC. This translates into CASKVGDSEQYF.

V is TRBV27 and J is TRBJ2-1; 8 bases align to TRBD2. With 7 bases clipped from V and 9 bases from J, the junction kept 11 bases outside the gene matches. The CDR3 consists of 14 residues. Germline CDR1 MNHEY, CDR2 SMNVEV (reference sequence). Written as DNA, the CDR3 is TGTGCCAGCATCCGGGCTAGCGGGTCAACTGAGCAGTTCTTC. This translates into CASIRASGSTEQFF.

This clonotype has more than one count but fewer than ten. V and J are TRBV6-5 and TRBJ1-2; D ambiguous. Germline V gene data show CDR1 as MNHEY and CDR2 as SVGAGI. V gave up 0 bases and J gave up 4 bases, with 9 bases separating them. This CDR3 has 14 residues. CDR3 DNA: TGTGCCAGCAGTTACTCGGAGGGCCCCTATGGCTACACCTTC. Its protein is CASSYSEGPYGYTF.

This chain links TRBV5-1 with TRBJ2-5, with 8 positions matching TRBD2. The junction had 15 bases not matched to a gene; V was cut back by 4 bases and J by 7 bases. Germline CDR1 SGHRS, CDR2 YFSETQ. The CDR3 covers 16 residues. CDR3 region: CASSPAPGLEEGTQYF. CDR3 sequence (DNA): TGCGCCAGCAGCCCGGCCCCGGGACTAGAGGAGGGGACCCAGTACTTC.

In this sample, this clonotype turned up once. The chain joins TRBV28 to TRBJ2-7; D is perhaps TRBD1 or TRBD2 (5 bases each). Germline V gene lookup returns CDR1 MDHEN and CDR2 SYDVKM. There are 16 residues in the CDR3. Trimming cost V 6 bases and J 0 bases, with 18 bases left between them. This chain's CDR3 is CASRDPRGVSSYEQYF. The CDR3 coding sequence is TGTGCCAGCAGGGACCCCCGGGGCGTTAGCTCCTACGAGCAGTACTTC. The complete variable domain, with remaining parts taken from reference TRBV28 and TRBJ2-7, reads DVKVTQSSRYLVKRTGEKVFLECVQDMDHENMFWYRQDPGLGLRLIYFSYDVKMKEKGDIPEGYSVSREKKERFSLILESASTNQTSMYLCASRDPRGVSSYEQYFGPGTRLTVT.

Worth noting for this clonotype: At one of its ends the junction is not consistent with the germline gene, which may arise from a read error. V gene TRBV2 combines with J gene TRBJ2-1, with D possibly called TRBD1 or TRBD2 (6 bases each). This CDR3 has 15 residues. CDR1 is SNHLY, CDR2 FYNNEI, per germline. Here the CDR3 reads CAGSERVGGMNEQFF. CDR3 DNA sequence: TGTGCCGGCAGTGAAAGGGTCGGGGGCATGAATGAGCAGTTCTTC.

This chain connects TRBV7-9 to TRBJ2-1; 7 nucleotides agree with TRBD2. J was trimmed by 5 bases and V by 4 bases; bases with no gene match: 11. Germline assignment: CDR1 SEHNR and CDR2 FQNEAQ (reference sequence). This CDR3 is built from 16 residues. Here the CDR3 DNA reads TGTGCCAGCAGCTATTTACCCGGGACTACCGACAATGAGCAGTTCTTC. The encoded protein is CASSYLPGTTDNEQFF. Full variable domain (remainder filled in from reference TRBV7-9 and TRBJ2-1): DTGVSQNPRHKITKRGQNVTFRCDPISEHNRLYWYRQTLGQGPEFLTYFQNEAQLEKSRLLSDRFSAERPKGSFSTLEIQRTEQGDSAMYLCASSYLPGTTDNEQFFGPGTRLTVL.

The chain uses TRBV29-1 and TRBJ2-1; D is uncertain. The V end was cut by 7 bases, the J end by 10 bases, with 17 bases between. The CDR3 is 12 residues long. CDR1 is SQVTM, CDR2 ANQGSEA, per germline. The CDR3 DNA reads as TGCAGCGCTCTACATCCCCCAGGCGAGCAGTTCTTC. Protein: CSALHPPGEQFF.

The CDR3 sequence is CASRTGQYYGYTF. The CDR3 nucleotides read TGTGCCAGCAGAACGGGACAGTACTATGGCTACACCTTC. The chain links TRBV12-3 or TRBV12-4 to TRBJ1-2, with 7 bases identical to TRBD1. The CDR3 sequence is 13 residues long. The J segment lost 3 bases and the V segment lost 6 bases, leaving 4 bases of the junction unmatched.